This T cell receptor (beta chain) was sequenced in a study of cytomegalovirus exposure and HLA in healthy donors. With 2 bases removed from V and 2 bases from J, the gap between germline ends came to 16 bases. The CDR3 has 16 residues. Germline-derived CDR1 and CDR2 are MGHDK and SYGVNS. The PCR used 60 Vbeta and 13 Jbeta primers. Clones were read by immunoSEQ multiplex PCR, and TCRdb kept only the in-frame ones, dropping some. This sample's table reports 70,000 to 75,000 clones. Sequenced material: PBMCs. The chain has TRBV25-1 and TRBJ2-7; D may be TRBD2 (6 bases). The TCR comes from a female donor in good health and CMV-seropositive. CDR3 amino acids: CASSEAGSHGTYEQYF. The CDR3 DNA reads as TGTGCCAGCAGTGAAGCCGGGAGCCACGGAACCTACGAGCAGTACTTC.